Listed here is a single T cell receptor beta chain. Antigen: not known. Primers for the PCR totalled 60 Vbeta and 13 Jbeta. Here immunoSEQ multiplex PCR was the method, and the copy in TCRdb shows in-frame clones only, minus some. This sample has fewer than 250,000 clones, with about 89% found just once. The germline CDR1 and CDR2 sequences are ENHRY and SYGVKD. Trimming removed 11 bases from V and 3 bases from J; junction bases left unmatched: 10. The CDR3 has 15 amino acids. The data originate from a study of cytomegalovirus exposure and HLA in healthy donors. Broader study findings: In a later analysis, at a false discovery rate of 0.05, some 15,000 TCR beta sequences were associated with HLA alleles.

The chain carries TRBV10-3 and TRBJ2-7, with TRBD2 matching over 13 bases. The receptor was derived from a man aged 30-40 years in good health and CMV-seronegative. Source material: PBMCs. CDR3 protein: CAARSGTSGVYEQYF. CDR3 in DNA: TGTGCCGCCCGCTCCGGGACTAGCGGGGTCTACGAGCAGTACTTC.